The 15 T cell receptor beta chains presented below share a single source sample, sequenced in a study of cytomegalovirus exposure and HLA in healthy donors. Vbeta (60) and Jbeta (13) primers were used in the PCR. Measured with immunoSEQ multiplex PCR; TCRdb has only the in-frame clones, and not every one. The sample has under 150,000 clones, more than 75% seen once. Specimen: PBMCs. Receptors were obtained from a male donor in good health and CMV-seronegative.

The rearrangement uses TRBV5-4 and TRBJ2-5, with D maybe TRBD2 (6 bases). Per germline, CDR1 SGHNT and CDR2 YYREEE (reference sequence). The CDR3 totals 14 residues. V lost 2 bases and J 4 bases, leaving 12 bases between the germline ends. Here the CDR3 reads CASSFGLQTETQYF. CDR3 coding DNA: TGTGCCAGCAGCTTCGGACTACAGACAGAGACCCAGTACTTC.

The chain recombines TRBV7-2 with TRBJ2-3, with 10 bases that match TRBD2. With 4 bases clipped from V and 4 bases from J, the junction kept 5 bases outside the gene matches. The germline V gene has CDR1 SGHTA and CDR2 FQGNSA. This CDR3 region has 15 residues. Here the CDR3 reads CASSSKRGGADTQYF. CDR3 nucleotide sequence: TGTGCCAGCAGCTCCAAGCGGGGGGGGGCAGATACGCAGTATTTT.

The V gene is TRBV13, the J gene TRBJ2-3, with TRBD2 as a possible D gene (5 bases). V was trimmed by 8 bases and J by 9 bases, leaving 9 bases between them. Per the germline V gene, CDR1 is PRHDT and CDR2 is FYEKMQ (reference sequence). This CDR3 spans 10 amino acids. The CDR3 reads CASRGDTQYF. CDR3 sequence (DNA): TGTGCCAGCCGGGGAGACACGCAGTATTTT. Supplemented by reference TRBV13 and TRBJ2-3, the full variable domain reads AAGVIQSPRHLIKEKRETATLKCYPIPRHDTVYWYQQGPGQDPQFLISFYEKMQSDKGSIPDRFSAQQFSDYHSELNMSSLELGDSALYFCASRGDTQYFGPGTRLTVL.

The V call is TRBV25-1, the J call TRBJ1-1, with D possibly being TRBD1 (5 bases). V shed 5 bases and J shed 1 base, with 14 bases lying between them. The CDR3 has 15 residues. Germline V gene sequence: CDR1 MGHDK, CDR2 SYGVNS. CDR3 DNA: TGTGCCAGCAGTAAAACCGGGACTGCGAACACTGAAGCTTTCTTT. Protein sequence: CASSKTGTANTEAFF.

In its sample, this clone was seen once. The V and J genes are TRBV29-1 and TRBJ2-2; D unclear. The CDR3 loop spans 13 amino acids. Trimming pared 4 bases from V and 3 bases from J, leaving 9 bases between. The germline CDR1 and CDR2 sequences are SQVTM and ANQGSEA. The CDR3 loop is CSVAEADTGELFF. For the CDR3, the DNA is TGCAGCGTTGCAGAGGCGGACACCGGGGAGCTGTTTTTT.

This clone was recorded once. The CDR3, as DNA: TGTGCCTGGAGTGTACTAGGTTTGGGGGGGGACTTGGTTGAGCAGTACTTC. Translation: CAWSVLGLGGDLVEQYF. This chain uses TRBV30 with TRBJ2-7; 7 nucleotides align to TRBD2. Looked up from germline, CDR1 is GTSNPN and CDR2 is SVGIG (reference sequence). With V trimmed by 0 bases and J by 7 bases, 18 bases remained unmatched. This CDR3 contains 17 residues.

The J gene is TRBJ2-7, the V gene TRBV28; TRBD1 aligns across 9 bases. Losses at the gene ends were 6 bases for V and 4 bases for J; bases not matched to a gene: 13. CDR3 length: 16 amino acids. Germline CDR1 reads MDHEN; CDR2 reads SYDVKM. This chain's CDR3 is CASRYTLGTGRYEQYF. In nucleotides, the CDR3 is TGTGCCAGCAGATATACATTGGGGACAGGGCGTTACGAGCAGTACTTC. Drawing the rest from reference TRBV28 and TRBJ2-7, the complete variable domain is DVKVTQSSRYLVKRTGEKVFLECVQDMDHENMFWYRQDPGLGLRLIYFSYDVKMKEKGDIPEGYSVSREKKERFSLILESASTNQTSMYLCASRYTLGTGRYEQYFGPGTRLTVT.

For the CDR3, the DNA is TGTGCCAGCAGCAACTCTGGACAGGGAAGATATGGCTACACCTTC. This sequence encodes CASSNSGQGRYGYTF. The rearrangement links TRBV6-1 to TRBJ1-2; 8 nucleotides match TRBD1. Germline V gives CDR1 MNHNS, CDR2 SASEGT. The CDR3 runs to 15 residues. V was clipped by 6 bases and J by 5 bases; unmatched bases: 11.

The chain has TRBV5-6 and TRBJ1-4; 10 nucleotides agree with TRBD1. Looked up from germline, CDR1 is SGHDT and CDR2 is YYEEEE. CDR3 length equals 14 residues. J was trimmed by 8 bases and V by 3 bases; bases with no gene match: 4. CDR3 sequence reads: CASSWGQGKEKLFF. In DNA, the CDR3 is TGTGCCAGCAGCTGGGGACAGGGGAAAGAAAAACTGTTTTTT. Complete variable domain (other parts from reference TRBV5-6 and TRBJ1-4): DAGVTQSPTHLIKTRGQQVTLRCSPKSGHDTVSWYQQALGQGPQFIFQYYEEEERQRGNFPDRFSGHQFPNYSSELNVNALLLGDSALYLCASSWGQGKEKLFFGSGTQLSVL.

The gene calls are TRBV4-3 and TRBJ1-5; D not resolved. The V gene lost 4 bases and the J gene lost 8 bases, with 6 bases spanning the gap. The CDR3 contains 11 residues. CDR1 LGHNA and CDR2 YSLEER come from the germline V gene. CDR3 nucleotides: TGCGCCAGCAGCCTTGAGGAGCCCCAGCATTTT. It encodes CASSLEEPQHF.

The V call is TRBV7-9, the J call TRBJ2-7; the match to TRBD2 covers 15 bases. CDR1 and CDR2 (germline): SEHNR, FQNEAQ (reference sequence). The CDR3 covers 18 residues. J was trimmed by 0 bases and V by 7 bases; bases with no gene match: 10. CDR3 DNA: TGTGCCAGCACCCCAACCGGGACTAGCGGGGGGTACTCCTACGAGCAGTACTTC. Its translation is CASTPTGTSGGYSYEQYF.

In DNA form, the CDR3 reads TGTGCCAGCAGGAGAGAGAGTATGGCTAGGGAGACCCAGTACTTC. Translation: CASRRESMARETQYF. The chain employs TRBV2 and TRBJ2-5; D is undetermined. Trimming removed 6 bases from V and 5 bases from J, with 19 bases in between. Germline-derived CDR1 and CDR2 are SNHLY and FYNNEI. This CDR3 contains 15 residues.

For this clone: The sample carries other DNA sequences with the same CDR3. The chain recombines TRBV5-1 with TRBJ2-7; 7 bases match TRBD1. The CDR3 has 15 amino acids. Germline trimming cut 1 base from V and 3 bases from J; bases unmatched to any gene: 7. The germline gives CDR1 SGHRS, CDR2 YFSETQ. The CDR3 DNA is TGCGCCAGCAGCTTGTTAGGAGCAGGGGGCTACGAGCAGTACTTC. Amino acids: CASSLLGAGGYEQYF. The complete variable domain, with remaining parts taken from reference TRBV5-1 and TRBJ2-7, reads KAGVTQTPRYLIKTRGQQVTLSCSPISGHRSVSWYQQTPGQGLQFLFEYFSETQRNKGNFPGRFSGRQFSNSRSEMNVSTLELGDSALYLCASSLLGAGGYEQYFGPGTRLTVT.

The chain employs TRBV28 and TRBJ1-4; D unclear. The V end lost 6 bases, the J end lost 5 bases, and 10 bases lay between the germline ends. The length of the CDR3 is 13 residues. Germline V gene sequence: CDR1 MDHEN, CDR2 SYDVKM. CDR3 region: CASRGGSNEKLFF. CDR3 DNA: TGTGCCAGCAGGGGAGGGAGCAATGAAAAACTGTTTTTT.

The chain couples TRBV5-1 to TRBJ2-7; D might be TRBD2 (5 bases). Trimming pared 0 bases from V and 9 bases from J, leaving 7 bases between. The CDR3 has 11 residues. The V gene's germline CDR1 is SGHRS and CDR2 YFSETQ. The CDR3 DNA reads as TGCGCCAGCAGCTTGGATGGAGGGCAGTACTTC. As protein: CASSLDGGQYF. Full variable domain (missing parts from reference TRBV5-1 and TRBJ2-7): KAGVTQTPRYLIKTRGQQVTLSCSPISGHRSVSWYQQTPGQGLQFLFEYFSETQRNKGNFPGRFSGRQFSNSRSEMNVSTLELGDSALYLCASSLDGGQYFGPGTRLTVT.